This TCR beta chain was identified during a study of cytomegalovirus exposure and HLA in healthy donors. Study-level information: Earlier sequencing of about 179 million T cells yielded approximately 100 million unique TCR beta sequences.

The CDR3 has 15 residues. The V and J ends lost 4 bases and 0 bases respectively, with 9 bases between them. CDR1 KGHSH and CDR2 LQKENI come from the germline V gene. PCR was performed using 60 Vbeta and 13 Jbeta primers. Assay: immunoSEQ multiplex PCR; the TCRdb copy retains only in-frame clones and omits some. Among hundreds of thousands of clones, around 79% were seen once, and the ten largest hold 1.5% to 2%. General study findings and limits: Several top significant clusters appeared, in a later analysis, to be linked to common viral pathogens.

In regard to this clone: The antigen remains undetermined.

The TCR was taken from a male donor in good health and CMV-seronegative. This chain joins TRBV18 and TRBJ1-4, with D unclear. The source material was PBMCs. DNA of the CDR3: TGTGCCAGCTCACTCGGAGCTGCAACTAATGAAAAACTGTTTTTT. This encodes CASSLGAATNEKLFF.